Below, 21 T cell receptor beta chains from the same sample are listed, as sequenced in a study of T cell responses to AZD1222 COVID-19 vaccine. Measured with immunoSEQ multiplex PCR; TCRdb has only the in-frame clones, and not every one. Of tens of thousands of clones listed, roughly nine tenths were seen once; the top ten hold roughly 28%. The sample consisted of peripheral blood, taken 28 days after the second AZD1222 dose. Source of these receptors: an adult who received the AZD1222 COVID-19 vaccine.

The chain employs TRBV6-5 and TRBJ1-1; TRBD1 matches 7 bases. V lost 2 bases, J lost 9 bases, and 6 bases stayed unmatched. CDR1 is MNHEY and CDR2 is SVGAGI in the germline V gene. There are 13 residues in the CDR3. The CDR3 protein is CASSYQDRMKAFF. DNA of the CDR3: TGTGCCAGCAGTTACCAGGACAGGATGAAAGCTTTCTTT.

The V and J genes are TRBV24-1 and TRBJ2-1; no reliable D call. Trimming took off 4 bases at V and 4 bases at J, with 10 bases between the two ends. Germline V gene sequence: CDR1 KGHDR, CDR2 SFDVKD. CDR3 size: 14 residues. The CDR3: CATSEPGPYNEQFF. DNA of the CDR3: TGTGCCACCAGTGAGCCAGGACCATACAATGAGCAGTTCTTC.

V gene TRBV7-3 combines with J gene TRBJ1-6; 7 positions agree with TRBD1. The CDR3 consists of 13 residues. The ends lost 5 bases at V and 12 bases at J; junction bases unmatched: 7. From germline, CDR1 is SGHTA and CDR2 FQGTGA. Here the CDR3 DNA reads TGTGCCAGCAGCACCGGGACAGCCCAACCCCTCCACTTT. This translates into CASSTGTAQPLHF.

The chain employs TRBV19 and TRBJ1-4; a possible D gene is TRBD1 (5 bases). Between the trimmed V and J ends, which lost 3 bases and 8 bases, there was a span of 16 bases. The germline CDR1 and CDR2 sequences are LNHDA and SQIVND (reference sequence). The CDR3 sequence is 15 residues long. CDR3 coding DNA: TGTGCCAGTAGTATGGATAGGGGCCGACACGAAAAACTGTTTTTT. Its translation: CASSMDRGRHEKLFF. Full variable domain (outside the CDR3, taken from reference TRBV19 and TRBJ1-4): DGGITQSPKYLFRKEGQNVTLSCEQNLNHDAMYWYRQDPGQGLRLIYYSQIVNDFQKGDIAEGYSVSREKKESFPLTVTSAQKNPTAFYLCASSMDRGRHEKLFFGSGTQLSVL.

This chain connects TRBV14 to TRBJ1-3; 9 nucleotides agree with TRBD1. The germline gives CDR1 SGHDN, CDR2 FVKESK. The CDR3 consists of 13 residues. Losses at the gene ends were 5 bases for V and 8 bases for J; bases not matched to a gene: 4. Here the CDR3 DNA reads TGTGCCAGCAGCTTGACAGGGGGAGACACCATATATTTT. It translates to CASSLTGGDTIYF. The variable domain in full, with the rest retrieved from reference TRBV14 and TRBJ1-3, is EAGVTQFPSHSVIEKGQTVTLRCDPISGHDNLYWYRRVMGKEIKFLLHFVKESKQDESGMPNNRFLAERTGGTYSTLKVQPAELEDSGVYFCASSLTGGDTIYFGEGSWLTVV.

This chain joins TRBV5-8 and TRBJ2-1, with D possibly TRBD1 on 5 matching bases. Germline V CDR1 and CDR2: SGHTS, YDEGEE. This CDR3 region has 13 residues. V was shortened by 3 bases and J by 9 bases, with 13 bases between the two germline ends. This CDR3 is CASSYRSGGEQFF. The CDR3 DNA sequence: TGTGCCAGCAGCTACAGGTCGGGCGGTGAGCAGTTCTTC.

The gene calls are TRBV6-1 and TRBJ1-2; TRBD1 is a possible D gene (6 bases). CDR1 is MNHNS, CDR2 SASEGT, per germline. The CDR3 totals 15 residues. V lost 2 bases, J lost 4 bases, and 14 bases lay in between. This chain's CDR3 is CASSETWTAFYGYTF. The CDR3 nucleotides read TGTGCCAGCAGTGAAACCTGGACAGCCTTCTATGGCTACACCTTC.

The chain employs TRBV18 and TRBJ1-6, with D possibly TRBD1 on 5 matching bases. Germline V gene data show CDR1 as KGHSH and CDR2 as LQKENI. The germline V and J ends were trimmed by 5 bases and 7 bases, with 12 bases remaining between them. The CDR3 sequence is 14 residues long. CDR3 DNA sequence: TGTGCCAGCTCATTGGGACGGAGAAATTCACCCCTCCACTTT. It encodes CASSLGRRNSPLHF.

The rearrangement joins TRBV2 to TRBJ2-7; 8 bases match TRBD1. Trimming cost V 8 bases and J 5 bases; bases outside gene matches: 14. This CDR3 is 15 amino acids long. Germline assignment: CDR1 SNHLY and CDR2 FYNNEI. The CDR3 DNA is TGTGCCAGCCGAGTAGACAGGGGTAATCCCCACGAGCAGTACTTC. The encoded protein is CASRVDRGNPHEQYF.

This chain links TRBV29-1 with TRBJ1-1; D is perhaps TRBD1 (5 bases). The CDR3 has 15 residues. CDR1 and CDR2 from the germline V gene are SQVTM and ANQGSEA. Between the trimmed V and J ends, which lost 0 bases and 1 base, there was a span of 12 bases. CDR3 sequence (DNA): TGCAGCGTTGAAGATCGGGGCAGGCCGAACACTGAAGCTTTCTTT. It yields the protein CSVEDRGRPNTEAFF.

The chain carries TRBV5-8 and TRBJ1-5, with D tentatively TRBD1 (6 bases). Trimming took off 0 bases at V and 4 bases at J, with 11 bases between the two ends. CDR3 length equals 15 residues. Germline CDR1 reads SGHTS; CDR2 reads YDEGEE. The CDR3 DNA follows: TGTGCCAGCAGCTTGGAGGGGAGGGGGAATCAGCCCCAGCATTTT. Translated, it gives CASSLEGRGNQPQHF.

This clone appeared a few times. The chain employs TRBV9 and TRBJ2-2, with D possibly matching TRBD2 (5 bases). CDR3 length: 15 amino acids. V was pared by 0 bases and J by 4 bases, with 10 bases between. The V gene's germline CDR1 is SGDLS and CDR2 YYNGEE. The DNA for the CDR3 is TGTGCCAGCAGCGTAGATTCGCGGGCCACCGGGGAGCTGTTTTTT. This encodes CASSVDSRATGELFF.

This clone was counted once. The J gene is TRBJ1-1, the V gene TRBV7-9; 8 nucleotides align to TRBD1. CDR3 length: 13 amino acids. With 5 bases clipped from V and 5 bases from J, the junction kept 4 bases outside the gene matches. From germline, CDR1 is SEHNR and CDR2 FQNEAQ (reference sequence). CDR3 sequence: CASSGQGITEAFF. For the CDR3, the DNA is TGTGCCAGCAGCGGACAGGGAATAACTGAAGCTTTCTTT.

The rearrangement uses TRBV6-4 and TRBJ2-7, with TRBD1 matching over 9 bases. Per germline, CDR1 MRHNA and CDR2 SNTAGT. The CDR3 is 17 residues long. Trimming at V came to 0 bases and at J to 5 bases, leaving 11 bases not matched to a gene. CDR3: CASSDSMFRQGGNEQYF. The CDR3 DNA sequence: TGTGCCAGCAGTGACTCGATGTTCCGACAGGGGGGCAACGAGCAGTACTTC.

The chain recombines TRBV12-3 or TRBV12-4 with TRBJ2-7, with D tentatively TRBD1 (6 bases). The CDR3 loop spans 11 amino acids. The germline V and J ends were trimmed by 6 bases and 6 bases, with 9 bases remaining between them. CDR3 sequence (DNA): TGTGCCAGCAGACGAGGGGGCGAGCAGTACTTC. As protein: CASRRGGEQYF.

This sequence joins TRBV14 and TRBJ1-3, with D perhaps matching TRBD1 (6 bases). From germline, CDR1 is SGHDN and CDR2 FVKESK. V was shortened by 6 bases and J by 3 bases, with 15 bases between the two germline ends. This CDR3 contains 15 residues. The chain's CDR3 is CASRLSGARGNTIYF. DNA for the CDR3: TGTGCCAGCAGGCTTTCGGGGGCGCGTGGAAACACCATATATTTT. Combining the CDR3 with reference TRBV14 and TRBJ1-3 gives the whole variable domain EAGVTQFPSHSVIEKGQTVTLRCDPISGHDNLYWYRRVMGKEIKFLLHFVKESKQDESGMPNNRFLAERTGGTYSTLKVQPAELEDSGVYFCASRLSGARGNTIYFGEGSWLTVV.

This clone was counted once. The chain has TRBV6-5 and TRBJ1-2; D unresolved. V lost 0 bases to trimming and J lost 8 bases, with 10 bases between them. The CDR3 is 13 amino acids. CDR1 is MNHEY, CDR2 SVGAGI, per germline. This CDR3 is CASSYSIVTGYTF. The CDR3 DNA sequence: TGTGCCAGCAGTTACTCGATAGTAACCGGCTACACCTTC.

In nucleotides, the CDR3 is TGTGCCAGCAGGGGAACAGGGAAAGAAGGACTGTTTTTT. Translated, it gives CASRGTGKEGLFF. This chain uses TRBV27 with TRBJ1-4, with a weak D call TRBD1 (6 bases). CDR1 is MNHEY, CDR2 SMNVEV, per germline (reference sequence). V gave up 6 bases and J gave up 13 bases, with 18 bases separating them. The CDR3 contains 13 residues.

This chain connects TRBV9 to TRBJ2-1, with TRBD2 matching over 10 bases. This CDR3 region has 14 residues. V shed 4 bases and J 6 bases; nucleotides not matched to a gene: 4. The V gene's germline CDR1 is SGDLS and CDR2 YYNGEE. The CDR3 reads CASSFRTSGNEQFF. The DNA for the CDR3 is TGTGCCAGCAGCTTCCGGACTAGCGGCAATGAGCAGTTCTTC.

The V and J genes are TRBV5-1 and TRBJ2-3; D gene uncertain. CDR1 and CDR2 from the germline V gene are SGHRS and YFSETQ. This CDR3 comprises 16 residues. V lost 0 bases to trimming and J lost 1 base, with 12 bases between them. The CDR3 bases are TGCGCCAGCAGCTTGGAACCCCCGGGCGGCACAGATACGCAGTATTTT. Translation: CASSLEPPGGTDTQYF.

This rearrangement joins TRBV11-3 to TRBJ2-1, with no clear D. This CDR3 region has 15 residues. Germline lookup yields CDR1 SGHNT and CDR2 YENEEA. V lost 5 bases and J 4 bases, leaving 15 bases between the germline ends. DNA for the CDR3: TGTGCCAGCAGCCCCCCTTGGTCCCCATACAATGAGCAGTTCTTC. It translates to CASSPPWSPYNEQFF.